One sample yielded the 14 T cell receptor beta chains listed below, sequenced in a study of blood T cells in healthy people across ages. Sample-barcoded 5' priming and a J-beta primer mix drove a second PCR of about 7 to 12 cycles. TCRdb called the 5' RACE reads again in MiXCR, with one record for every CDR3 protein. The data contain about 680,000 distinct CDR3 sequences, around 49% of them singletons. Sequences were obtained from blood. The receptor set was obtained from a woman aged 55 to 70 in good health.

The chain uses TRBV28 and TRBJ2-3; maybe TRBD2 (6 bases). The germline gives CDR1 MDHEN, CDR2 SYDVKM. The CDR3 contains 15 residues. Trimming removed 2 bases from V and 2 bases from J, with 11 bases in between. The CDR3 loop reads CASSLVRRDTDTQYF. The CDR3 nucleotides read TGTGCCAGCAGTTTAGTGCGGAGGGACACAGATACGCAGTATTTT. Combining the CDR3 with reference TRBV28 and TRBJ2-3 gives the whole variable domain DVKVTQSSRYLVKRTGEKVFLECVQDMDHENMFWYRQDPGLGLRLIYFSYDVKMKEKGDIPEGYSVSREKKERFSLILESASTNQTSMYLCASSLVRRDTDTQYFGPGTRLTVL.

This chain joins TRBV5-1 and TRBJ2-3, with unresolved D. This CDR3 has 12 amino acids. The germline V gene encodes CDR1 SGHRS and CDR2 YFSETQ. Trimming pared 1 base from V and 6 bases from J, leaving 6 bases between. The CDR3 here is CASSLFLDTQYF. In nucleotides, the CDR3 is TGCGCCAGCAGCTTGTTCTTGGATACGCAGTATTTT.

This clonotype was detected a few times. The rearrangement links TRBV7-3 to TRBJ2-5; TRBD2 aligns across 11 bases. The CDR3 is 15 amino acids. Trimming at V came to 6 bases and at J to 11 bases, leaving 14 bases not matched to a gene. Germline CDR1 SGHTA, CDR2 FQGTGA. CDR3 in DNA: TGTGCCAGCAGTCCATCTAGCGGGAGGAACAATGAGCAGTACTTC. Its protein product is CASSPSSGRNNEQYF. Looking up the rest from reference TRBV7-3 and TRBJ2-5 gives the full variable domain: GAGVSQTPSNKVTEKGKYVELRCDPISGHTALYWYRQSLGQGPEFLIYFQGTGAADDSGLPNDRFFAVRPEGSVSTLKIQRTERGDSAVYLCASSPSSGRNNEQYFGPGTRLLVL.

In this sample, this clonotype turned up many times. This may be a read error: a much more frequent sequence differs by one nucleotide. The chain joins TRBV20-1 to TRBJ2-1; 13 positions match TRBD2. The J call may be mistaken, given a closer DNA end match to TRBJ2-7. The V gene's germline CDR1 is DFQATT and CDR2 SNEGSKA (reference sequence). The CDR3 contains 20 residues. The CDR3 nucleotides are TGCAGTGCTAGAGATCATATGGGACTAGCGGGAAGGAGCTCCTACAATGAGCAGTACTTC. Its translation is CSARDHMGLAGRSSYNEQYF.

This rearrangement joins TRBV20-1 to TRBJ2-7; D is possibly TRBD1 or TRBD2 (5 bases each). CDR3 size: 13 residues. Trimming cost V 3 bases and J 7 bases, with 16 bases left between them. The germline CDR1 and CDR2 sequences are DFQATT and SNEGSKA (reference sequence). The CDR3, as DNA: TGCAGTGCTAGTTTTGGGGGTATCGATGAGCAGTACTTC. Protein: CSASFGGIDEQYF.

This rearrangement joins TRBV7-9 to TRBJ2-7, with TRBD2 matching over 7 bases. Germline V lookup: CDR1 SEHNR, CDR2 FQNEAQ (reference sequence). Trimming at V came to 5 bases and at J to 4 bases, leaving 8 bases not matched to a gene. The CDR3 consists of 14 residues. The CDR3 bases are TGTGCCAGCAGCATCGCCGGGGGGAGGTACGAGCAGTACTTC. Residues: CASSIAGGRYEQYF.

This chain connects TRBV20-1 to TRBJ1-2, with 7 bases lining up with TRBD1. The germline gives CDR1 DFQATT, CDR2 SNEGSKA (reference sequence). The CDR3 is 13 amino acids. Trimming cost V 4 bases and J 8 bases; bases outside gene matches: 10. CDR3 nucleotides: TGCAGTGCTACAGGGGGGGCTCAAGGCGGCTACACCTTC. Its protein product is CSATGGAQGGYTF.

This clonotype has only one observation. This sequence joins TRBV7-2 and TRBJ2-3, with 7 bases that match TRBD2. The CDR3 sequence is 14 residues long. V shed 5 bases, J shed 4 bases, and the junction held 6 bases outside the gene matches. In germline, CDR1 is SGHTA, CDR2 FQGNSA. For the CDR3, the DNA is TGTGCCAGCAGCATGGGACTACGGGCAGATACGCAGTATTTT. Translation: CASSMGLRADTQYF. The full variable domain, rest sourced from reference TRBV7-2 and TRBJ2-3, is GAGVSQSPSNKVTEKGKDVELRCDPISGHTALYWYRQSLGQGLEFLIYFQGNSAPDKSGLPSDRFSAERTGGSVSTLTIQRTQQEDSAVYLCASSMGLRADTQYFGPGTRLTVL.

The J gene is TRBJ1-2, the V gene TRBV10-3; unclear D gene. Germline CDR1 is ENHRY and CDR2 is SYGVKD. The CDR3 is made up of 18 amino acids. Between the trimmed V and J ends, which lost 0 bases and 7 bases, there was a span of 24 bases. The CDR3 loop is CAISESERGVGLVPGYTF. The CDR3 DNA sequence: TGTGCCATCAGTGAGTCGGAACGAGGAGTCGGTCTGGTTCCTGGCTACACCTTC.

This clonotype occurred many times. CDR3 sequence reads: CASSLYPGQESDEQFF. As DNA, the CDR3 is TGTGCCAGCAGTTTATATCCCGGACAGGAATCCGATGAGCAGTTCTTC. The chain combines TRBV27 with TRBJ2-1; 7 nucleotides align to TRBD1. V gave up 1 base and J gave up 8 bases; unmatched junction bases: 11. This CDR3 spans 16 amino acids. The V gene's germline CDR1 is MNHEY and CDR2 SMNVEV (reference sequence).

This rearrangement joins TRBV12-3 or TRBV12-4 to TRBJ1-1, with D unresolved. The CDR3 runs 12 residues. The V gene lost 2 bases and the J gene lost 10 bases, with 11 bases spanning the gap. The CDR3 nucleotides read TGTGCCAGCAGTTTATTAGGTGCGGGAGCTTTCTTT. Amino acids: CASSLLGAGAFF.

V and J are TRBV28 and TRBJ1-6; D unresolved. The CDR3 consists of 14 residues. V lost 7 bases to trimming and J lost 3 bases, with 10 bases between them. Germline V lookup: CDR1 MDHEN, CDR2 SYDVKM. As DNA, the CDR3 is TGTGCCAGCACCCTTCGGGGCTATAATTCACCCCTCCACTTT. This encodes CASTLRGYNSPLHF.

Concerning this clonotype: A much larger clone lies a single base off, so this may be a read error. The rearrangement links TRBV6-5 to TRBJ2-7; D gene uncertain. Germline CDR1 reads MNHEY; CDR2 reads SVGAGI. This CDR3 contains 13 residues. Here the CDR3 reads CTSRYLDSYEQYF. The CDR3 DNA sequence: TGTACCAGCAGGTATCTAGATTCCTACGAGCAGTACTTC.

In this sample, this clonotype turned up a few times. The V call is TRBV29-1, the J call TRBJ2-1, with 10 bases lining up with TRBD2. V lost 4 bases and J lost 7; bases outside the gene matches: 13. CDR1 and CDR2 from the germline V gene are SQVTM and ANQGSEA. The CDR3 extends over 16 amino acids. CDR3 nucleotides: TGCAGCGTTGTTCGGGGACTAGCGTTGATCGGGAATGAGCAGTTCTTC. Protein sequence: CSVVRGLALIGNEQFF.